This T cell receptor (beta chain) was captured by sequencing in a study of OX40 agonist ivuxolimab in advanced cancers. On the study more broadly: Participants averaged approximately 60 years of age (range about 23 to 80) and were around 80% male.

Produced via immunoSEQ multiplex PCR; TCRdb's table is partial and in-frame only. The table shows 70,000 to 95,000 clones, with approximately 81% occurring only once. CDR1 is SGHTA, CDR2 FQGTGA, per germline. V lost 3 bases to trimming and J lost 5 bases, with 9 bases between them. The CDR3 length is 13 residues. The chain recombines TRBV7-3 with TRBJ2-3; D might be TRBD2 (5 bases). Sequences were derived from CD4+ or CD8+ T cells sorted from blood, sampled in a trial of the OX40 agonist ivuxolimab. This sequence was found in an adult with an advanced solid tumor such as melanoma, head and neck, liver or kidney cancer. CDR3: CASSFAREDTQYF. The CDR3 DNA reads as TGTGCCAGCAGCTTCGCGAGGGAAGATACGCAGTATTTT. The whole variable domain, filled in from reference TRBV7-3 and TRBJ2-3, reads GAGVSQTPSNKVTEKGKYVELRCDPISGHTALYWYRQSLGQGPEFLIYFQGTGAADDSGLPNDRFFAVRPEGSVSTLKIQRTERGDSAVYLCASSFAREDTQYFGPGTRLTVL.